The sequence of this T cell receptor beta chain was determined in a study of T cell responses to AZD1222 COVID-19 vaccine. Study results and caveats: Donors were largely white British and mainly female; clonal diversity was possibly underestimated.

About this clone itself: No antigen is known for it.

Generated by immunoSEQ multiplex PCR, the TCRdb table keeps only in-frame clones and is missing some. The data contain 15,000 to 20,000 clones, nearly 90% of them singletons. Germline V gene sequence: CDR1 SNHLY, CDR2 FYNNEI. The CDR3 sequence is 14 residues long. V was pared by 4 bases and J by 4 bases, with 6 bases of the junction left unmatched. The genes are TRBV2 and TRBJ1-2; 7 nucleotides agree with TRBD1. This clonotype originated in an adult who received the AZD1222 COVID-19 vaccine. The source was peripheral blood, collected 28 days after the second AZD1222 dose. The CDR3 sequence: CASSADRDGYGYTF. The CDR3 nucleotides are TGTGCCAGCAGTGCTGACAGGGACGGCTATGGCTACACCTTC.